This TCR beta chain came from a study of cytomegalovirus exposure and HLA in healthy donors. General observations from the study: Previously analyzed data showed that most TCR beta V segments were productive at a frequency of about 87% or about 30%. V- and J-gene trimming of TCR beta was linked (in a later analysis) to a missense DCLRE1C variant. HLA alleles were associated with roughly 17,000 TCR beta sequences in a later analysis at 0.05 false discovery rate.

Concerning this clone itself: Its antigen is unknown.

The PCR ran on 60 Vbeta and 13 Jbeta primers. Per the authors' pipeline: Roughly 11 million of the roughly 80 million unique TCR beta chains counted in a later analysis were shared. Some clones are missing from TCRdb's copy, which holds only in-frame ones; the method was immunoSEQ multiplex PCR. That table gives V, J and clone size, and the DNA gave D and trimming. The data show tens of thousands of clones, about three quarters seen once. The CDR3 is 13 residues long. Germline V gives CDR1 SGHTA, CDR2 FQGNSA. Trimming pared 8 bases from V and 4 bases from J, leaving 14 bases between. The chain combines TRBV7-2 with TRBJ1-1; no clear D gene. Source material: PBMCs. The TCR was taken from a man aged 50-59 years in good health and CMV-seropositive. The CDR3 DNA sequence: TGTGCCAGCCTCAAGATTGAGGGCACTGAAGCTTTCTTT. This translates into CASLKIEGTEAFF.